What follows are 21 T cell receptor beta chains derived from one specimen sequenced in a study of blood T cell repertoires in COVID-19. Assay: immunoSEQ multiplex PCR; the TCRdb copy retains only in-frame clones and omits some. The sample consists of about 72,000 clones, 75% to 90% of them appearing once. The sequenced material came from peripheral blood. Source of these receptors: a woman older than 75 with acute or convalescent COVID-19.

The chain joins TRBV27 to TRBJ2-6, with TRBD1 as a possible D gene (6 bases). The CDR3 spans 18 residues. V shed 0 bases and J shed 4 bases, with 16 bases lying between them. CDR1 and CDR2 (germline): MNHEY, SMNVEV (reference sequence). The CDR3, as DNA: TGTGCCAGCAGTTTATCCCGACAGGTGGGGCCCGGGGCCAACGTCCTGACTTTC. This encodes CASSLSRQVGPGANVLTF.

V and J are TRBV24-1 and TRBJ2-1, with 9 bases fitting TRBD1. In germline, CDR1 is KGHDR, CDR2 SFDVKD. This CDR3 region has 16 residues. The trim removed 3 bases at V and 6 bases at J, leaving 8 bases unmatched. As DNA, the CDR3 is TGTGCCACCAGTGATCCCGGGACAGGGAAGGGCAATGAGCAGTTCTTC. Its translation: CATSDPGTGKGNEQFF.

The CDR3 protein is CASSVQSNTDTQYF. The CDR3 DNA reads as TGTGCCAGCAGCGTACAGTCCAACACAGATACGCAGTATTTT. V usage is TRBV9 and J usage is TRBJ2-3; the D is unclear. V was pared by 1 base and J by 2 bases, with 8 bases between. Germline CDR1 is SGDLS and CDR2 is YYNGEE. The CDR3 totals 14 residues.

There are a few counts of this clone. The chain couples TRBV5-1 to TRBJ2-7, with TRBD2 matching over 7 bases. CDR3 length: 15 amino acids. V lost 4 bases, J lost 0 bases, and 7 bases stayed unmatched. The germline gives CDR1 SGHRS, CDR2 YFSETQ. CDR3 bases: TGCGCCAGCAGCCCCGGCGGGGGTATCTCCTACGAGCAGTACTTC. Translation: CASSPGGGISYEQYF. Based on the CDR3 plus reference TRBV5-1 and TRBJ2-7, the full variable domain is KAGVTQTPRYLIKTRGQQVTLSCSPISGHRSVSWYQQTPGQGLQFLFEYFSETQRNKGNFPGRFSGRQFSNSRSEMNVSTLELGDSALYLCASSPGGGISYEQYFGPGTRLTVT.

This chain uses TRBV19 with TRBJ2-1; TRBD1 aligns across 8 bases. Germline V lookup: CDR1 LNHDA, CDR2 SQIVND (reference sequence). Unmatched junction bases numbered 9, after V lost 4 bases and J lost 7 bases. This CDR3 is 15 amino acids long. In DNA, the CDR3 is TGTGCCAGTAGTAGCATACGGACAGGGTCGAATGAGCAGTTCTTC. Translating gives CASSSIRTGSNEQFF.

V usage is TRBV12-5 and J usage is TRBJ2-4; D perhaps matches TRBD2 (5 bases). Germline V gene data show CDR1 as LGHNT and CDR2 as FRNRAP. This CDR3 spans 13 amino acids. V was shortened by 7 bases and J by 7 bases, with 14 bases between the two germline ends. CDR3 sequence: CASVRGNGNIQYF. Here the CDR3 DNA reads TGTGCTAGTGTCCGAGGGAATGGGAACATTCAGTACTTC.

The chain has TRBV13 and TRBJ2-3; D possibly corresponds to TRBD1 (6 bases). From germline, CDR1 is PRHDT and CDR2 FYEKMQ (reference sequence). V lost 5 bases to trimming and J lost 13 bases, with 19 bases between them. The CDR3 loop spans 13 amino acids. DNA of the CDR3: TGTGCCAGCAGCCTCCTCAAAGGGACACTCGAGTATTTT. Translation gives CASSLLKGTLEYF.

V and J are TRBV9 and TRBJ1-1; TRBD1 aligns across 10 bases. J gave up 5 bases and V 4 bases, and 11 bases lay outside the gene matches. Germline assignment: CDR1 SGDLS and CDR2 YYNGEE. The length of the CDR3 is 16 residues. This chain's CDR3 is CASSPHITGQGTEAFF. For the CDR3, the DNA is TGTGCCAGCAGCCCCCATATTACGGGACAGGGGACTGAAGCTTTCTTT.

V and J are TRBV3-1 (or the pseudogene TRBV3-2) and TRBJ1-2; 8 positions match TRBD1. This CDR3 is 16 amino acids long. The junction had 5 bases not matched to a gene; V was cut back by 0 bases and J by 2 bases. Germline V gene data show CDR1 as LGHDT and CDR2 as YNNKEL (reference sequence). CDR3 loop: CASSQDLGQGNYGYTF. The CDR3 DNA follows: TGTGCCAGCAGCCAAGATCTAGGACAGGGCAACTATGGCTACACCTTC.

The V and J genes are TRBV18 and TRBJ2-5, with D unresolved. V was trimmed by 0 bases and J by 5 bases, leaving 7 bases between them. Germline V lookup: CDR1 KGHSH, CDR2 LQKENI. The CDR3 is 13 residues long. The CDR3, as DNA: TGTGCCAGCTCACCACCGCCCGGGGAGACCCAGTACTTC. This translates into CASSPPPGETQYF. The variable domain in full, completed from reference TRBV18 and TRBJ2-5, reads NAGVMQNPRHLVRRRGQEARLRCSPMKGHSHVYWYRQLPEEGLKFMVYLQKENIIDESGMPKERFSAEFPKEGPSILRIQQVVRGDSAAYFCASSPPPGETQYFGPGTRLLVL.

This sequence joins TRBV27 and TRBJ1-3, with 10 bases identical to TRBD1. The junction had 7 bases not matched to a gene; V was cut back by 5 bases and J by 9 bases. This CDR3 has 14 residues. The germline gives CDR1 MNHEY, CDR2 SMNVEV (reference sequence). CDR3 loop: CASSPWDRGRTIYF. CDR3 in DNA: TGTGCCAGCAGTCCTTGGGACAGGGGACGCACCATATATTTT.

The genes are TRBV6-6 and TRBJ1-5, with TRBD1 as a possible D gene (5 bases). This CDR3 is built from 13 residues. CDR1 is MNHNY, CDR2 SVGAGI, per germline (reference sequence). The germline V and J ends were trimmed by 4 bases and 3 bases, with 7 bases remaining between them. This chain's CDR3 is CASSSGLNQPQHF. In DNA, the CDR3 is TGTGCCAGCAGTTCGGGACTCAATCAGCCCCAGCATTTT.

The chain couples TRBV20-1 to TRBJ2-1; D is possibly TRBD2 (5 bases). Trimming took off 3 bases at V and 7 bases at J, with 7 bases between the two ends. Per the germline V gene, CDR1 is DFQATT and CDR2 is SNEGSKA (reference sequence). The CDR3 contains 11 residues. The CDR3 DNA follows: TGCAGTGCTAGTTCGGGGAATGAGCAGTTCTTC. Translation gives CSASSGNEQFF.

This clone was picked up a small number of times. The V gene is TRBV7-2, the J gene TRBJ1-2; possibly TRBD1 for D (5 bases). CDR3 length: 13 residues. Trimming left V 2 bases short and J 8 bases short, with 12 bases between. Germline V lookup: CDR1 SGHTA, CDR2 FQGNSA. CDR3 nucleotides: TGTGCCAGCAGCTTAAATAAGGGGTCCGGCTACACCTTC. This codes for CASSLNKGSGYTF.

This clone has more than one count but fewer than ten. The V call is TRBV2, the J call TRBJ1-4; perhaps TRBD1 as D (6 bases). The V end was cut by 4 bases, the J end by 2 bases, with 8 bases between. CDR1 is SNHLY and CDR2 is FYNNEI in the germline V gene. The CDR3 is 14 residues long. The CDR3 DNA is TGTGCCAGCAGTGGGGGGCGGACTAATGAAAAACTGTTTTTT. This gives the protein CASSGGRTNEKLFF.

V gene TRBV10-2 combines with J gene TRBJ1-1, with D possibly TRBD1 on 5 matching bases. V lost 0 bases and J 1 base, leaving 9 bases between the germline ends. The germline CDR1 and CDR2 sequences are WSHSY and SAAADI. There are 15 residues in the CDR3. CDR3 residues: CASSESGHWNTEAFF. CDR3 sequence (DNA): TGCGCCAGCAGTGAGTCAGGACACTGGAACACTGAAGCTTTCTTT.

V and J are TRBV7-2 and TRBJ1-5; the D gene is possibly TRBD1 (5 bases). V was trimmed by 1 base and J by 3 bases, leaving 10 bases between them. The length of the CDR3 is 15 residues. Per the germline V gene, CDR1 is SGHTA and CDR2 is FQGNSA. This CDR3 is CASSLVKGYNQPQHF. The CDR3 nucleotides are TGTGCCAGCAGCTTAGTAAAGGGGTACAATCAGCCCCAGCATTTT. The whole variable domain, filled in from reference TRBV7-2 and TRBJ1-5, reads GAGVSQSPSNKVTEKGKDVELRCDPISGHTALYWYRQSLGQGLEFLIYFQGNSAPDKSGLPSDRFSAERTGGSVSTLTIQRTQQEDSAVYLCASSLVKGYNQPQHFGDGTRLSIL.

This chain uses TRBV10-2 with TRBJ2-2; maybe TRBD1 (6 bases). The germline V gene encodes CDR1 WSHSY and CDR2 SAAADI. Trimming left V 6 bases short and J 0 bases short, with 14 bases between. This CDR3 comprises 16 residues. As DNA, the CDR3 is TGCGCCAGCAGGGCCTTGGGGGCCGCGAACACCGGGGAGCTGTTTTTT. This encodes CASRALGAANTGELFF.

The chain links TRBV19 to TRBJ2-3, with 9 bases that match TRBD1. This CDR3 contains 15 residues. V lost 6 bases and J lost 1; bases outside the gene matches: 5. Germline V gene sequence: CDR1 LNHDA, CDR2 SQIVND (reference sequence). As DNA, the CDR3 is TGTGCCAGTAGCAGGACAGGGGCCGGCACAGATACGCAGTATTTT. Its translation: CASSRTGAGTDTQYF.

This clone showed up just a few times. The gene calls are TRBV19 and TRBJ2-2; D is perhaps TRBD1 (5 bases). V was pared by 7 bases and J by 7 bases, with 7 bases between. In germline, CDR1 is LNHDA, CDR2 SQIVND (reference sequence). The CDR3 runs 11 residues. This chain's CDR3 is CASMGRGELFF. The DNA of the CDR3 is TGTGCCAGTATGGGGCGCGGGGAGCTGTTTTTT.

The chain combines TRBV10-3 with TRBJ1-2; 8 bases align to TRBD1. CDR1 and CDR2 from the germline V gene are ENHRY and SYGVKD. This CDR3 has 15 residues. V dropped 4 bases and J dropped 2; count of bases not matched to a gene: 6. The CDR3, as DNA: TGTGCCATCAGTGTTGGACAGGGCCCGAACTATGGCTACACCTTC. Its protein product is CAISVGQGPNYGYTF.